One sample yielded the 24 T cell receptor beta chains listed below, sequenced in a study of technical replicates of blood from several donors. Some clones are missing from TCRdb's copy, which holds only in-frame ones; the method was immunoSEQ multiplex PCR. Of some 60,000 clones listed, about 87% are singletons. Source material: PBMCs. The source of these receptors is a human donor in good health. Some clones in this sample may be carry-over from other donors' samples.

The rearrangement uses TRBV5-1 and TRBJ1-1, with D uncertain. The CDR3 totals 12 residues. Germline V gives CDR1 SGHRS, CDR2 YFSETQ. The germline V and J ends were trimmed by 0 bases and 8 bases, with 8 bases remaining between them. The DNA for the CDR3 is TGCGCCAGCAGCTTGGATTCCCTGGAAGCTTTCTTT. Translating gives CASSLDSLEAFF. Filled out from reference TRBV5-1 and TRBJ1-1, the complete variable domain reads KAGVTQTPRYLIKTRGQQVTLSCSPISGHRSVSWYQQTPGQGLQFLFEYFSETQRNKGNFPGRFSGRQFSNSRSEMNVSTLELGDSALYLCASSLDSLEAFFGQGTRLTVV.

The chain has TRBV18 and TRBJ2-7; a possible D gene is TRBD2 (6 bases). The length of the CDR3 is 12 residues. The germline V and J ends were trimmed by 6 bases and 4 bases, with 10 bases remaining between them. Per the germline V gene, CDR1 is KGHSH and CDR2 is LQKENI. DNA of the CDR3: TGTGCCAGCTCCCAGCTAGCGTACGAGCAGTACTTC. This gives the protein CASSQLAYEQYF.

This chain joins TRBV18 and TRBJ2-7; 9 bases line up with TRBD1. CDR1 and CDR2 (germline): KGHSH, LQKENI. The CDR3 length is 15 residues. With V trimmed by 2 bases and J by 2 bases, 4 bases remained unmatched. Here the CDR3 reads CASSPNRGLPYEQYF. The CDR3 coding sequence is TGTGCCAGCTCACCAAACAGGGGGCTTCCCTACGAGCAGTACTTC.

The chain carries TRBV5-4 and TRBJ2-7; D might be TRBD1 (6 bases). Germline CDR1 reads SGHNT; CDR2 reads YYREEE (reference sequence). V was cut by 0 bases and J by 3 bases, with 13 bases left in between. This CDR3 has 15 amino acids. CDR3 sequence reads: CASSLDRAGFYEQYF. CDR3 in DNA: TGTGCCAGCAGCTTGGACAGGGCTGGCTTCTACGAGCAGTACTTC. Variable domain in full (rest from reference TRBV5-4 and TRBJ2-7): ETGVTQSPTHLIKTRGQQVTLRCSSQSGHNTVSWYQQALGQGPQFIFQYYREEENGRGNFPPRFSGLQFPNYSSELNVNALELDDSALYLCASSLDRAGFYEQYFGPGTRLTVT.

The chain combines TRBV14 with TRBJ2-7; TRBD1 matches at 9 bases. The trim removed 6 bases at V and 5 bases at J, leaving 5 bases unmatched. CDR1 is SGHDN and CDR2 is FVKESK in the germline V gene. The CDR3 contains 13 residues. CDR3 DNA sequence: TGTGCCAGCAGGGGACAGGGTTATCACGAGCAGTACTTC. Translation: CASRGQGYHEQYF.

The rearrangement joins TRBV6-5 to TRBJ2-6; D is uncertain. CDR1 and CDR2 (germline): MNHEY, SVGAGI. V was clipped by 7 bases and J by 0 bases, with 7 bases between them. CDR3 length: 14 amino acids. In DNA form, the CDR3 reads TGTGCCAGCAACTTTAACTCTGGGGCCAACGTCCTGACTTTC. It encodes CASNFNSGANVLTF.

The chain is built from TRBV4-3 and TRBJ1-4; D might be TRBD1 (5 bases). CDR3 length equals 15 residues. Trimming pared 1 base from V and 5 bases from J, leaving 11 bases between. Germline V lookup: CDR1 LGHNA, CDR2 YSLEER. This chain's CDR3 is CASSQGDSQNEKLFF. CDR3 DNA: TGCGCCAGCAGCCAAGGAGACAGCCAAAATGAAAAACTGTTTTTT.

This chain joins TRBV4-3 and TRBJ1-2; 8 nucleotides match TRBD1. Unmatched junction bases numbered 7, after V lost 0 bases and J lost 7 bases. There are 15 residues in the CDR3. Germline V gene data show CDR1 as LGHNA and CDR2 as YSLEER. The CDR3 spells CASSQDRAGGGGYTF. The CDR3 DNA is TGCGCCAGCAGCCAAGATAGGGCAGGGGGCGGTGGCTACACCTTC.

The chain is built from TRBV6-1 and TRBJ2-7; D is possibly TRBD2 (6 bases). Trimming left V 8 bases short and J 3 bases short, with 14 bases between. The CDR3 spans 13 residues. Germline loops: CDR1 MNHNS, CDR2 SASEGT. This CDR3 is CASGRGLSYEQYF. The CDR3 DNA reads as TGTGCCAGCGGTCGGGGACTGAGCTACGAGCAGTACTTC.

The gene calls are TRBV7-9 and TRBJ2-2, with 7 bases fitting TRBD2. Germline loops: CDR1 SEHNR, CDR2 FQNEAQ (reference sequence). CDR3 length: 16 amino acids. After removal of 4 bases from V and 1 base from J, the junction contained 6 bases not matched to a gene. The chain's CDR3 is CASSSLGGGNTGELFF. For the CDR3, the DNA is TGTGCCAGCAGCTCCCTCGGCGGGGGGAACACCGGGGAGCTGTTTTTT.

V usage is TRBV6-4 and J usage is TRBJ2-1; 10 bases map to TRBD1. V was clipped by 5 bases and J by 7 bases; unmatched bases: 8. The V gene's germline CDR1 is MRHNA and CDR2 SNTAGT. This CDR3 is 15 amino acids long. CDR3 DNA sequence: TGTGCCAGCAGTCCGGGGACAGGGGAATGGAATGAGCAGTTCTTC. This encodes CASSPGTGEWNEQFF.

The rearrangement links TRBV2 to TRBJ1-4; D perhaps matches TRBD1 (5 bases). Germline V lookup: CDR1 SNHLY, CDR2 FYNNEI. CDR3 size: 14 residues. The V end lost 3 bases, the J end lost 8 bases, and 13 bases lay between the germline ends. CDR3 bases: TGTGCCAGCAGTGAGGGGGGGACGGGAGAAAAACTGTTTTTT. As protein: CASSEGGTGEKLFF. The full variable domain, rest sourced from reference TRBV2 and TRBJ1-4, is EPEVTQTPSHQVTQMGQEVILRCVPISNHLYFYWYRQILGQKVEFLVSFYNNEISEKSEIFDDQFSVERPDGSNFTLKIRSTKLEDSAMYFCASSEGGTGEKLFFGSGTQLSVL.

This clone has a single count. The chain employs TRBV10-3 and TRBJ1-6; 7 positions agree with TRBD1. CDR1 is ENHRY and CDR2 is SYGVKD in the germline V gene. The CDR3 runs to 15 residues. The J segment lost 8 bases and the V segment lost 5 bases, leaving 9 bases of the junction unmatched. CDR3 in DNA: TGTGCCATCAGTTCGTCGGACAGGAACTATTCACCCCTCCACTTT. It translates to CAISSSDRNYSPLHF.

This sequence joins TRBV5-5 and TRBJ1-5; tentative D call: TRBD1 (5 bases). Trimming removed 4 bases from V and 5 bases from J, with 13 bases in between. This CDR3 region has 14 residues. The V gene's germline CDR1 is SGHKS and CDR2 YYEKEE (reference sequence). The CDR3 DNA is TGTGCCAGCAGCGGGGGGACGGCTTATCAGCCCCAGCATTTT. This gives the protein CASSGGTAYQPQHF.

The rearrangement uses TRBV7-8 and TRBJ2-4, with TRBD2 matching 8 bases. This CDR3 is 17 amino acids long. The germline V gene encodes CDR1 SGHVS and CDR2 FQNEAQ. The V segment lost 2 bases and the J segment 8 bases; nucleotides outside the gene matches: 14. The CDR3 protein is CASSLWASGGQRDIQYF. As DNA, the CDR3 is TGTGCCAGCAGCTTATGGGCGAGCGGGGGCCAAAGAGACATTCAGTACTTC.

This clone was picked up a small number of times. CDR3 bases: TGCGCCAGCAGGCCACAGGGGGCGGTCACTGAAGCTTTCTTT. It specifies CASRPQGAVTEAFF. The chain couples TRBV5-1 to TRBJ1-1; TRBD1 matches 9 bases. V gave up 5 bases and J gave up 4 bases; unmatched junction bases: 6. Germline CDR1 reads SGHRS; CDR2 reads YFSETQ. The CDR3 spans 14 residues. The variable domain in full, completed from reference TRBV5-1 and TRBJ1-1, reads KAGVTQTPRYLIKTRGQQVTLSCSPISGHRSVSWYQQTPGQGLQFLFEYFSETQRNKGNFPGRFSGRQFSNSRSEMNVSTLELGDSALYLCASRPQGAVTEAFFGQGTRLTVV.

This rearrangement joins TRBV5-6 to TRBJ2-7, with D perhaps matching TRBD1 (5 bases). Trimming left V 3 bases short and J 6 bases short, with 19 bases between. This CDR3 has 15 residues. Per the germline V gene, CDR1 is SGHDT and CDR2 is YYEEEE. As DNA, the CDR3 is TGTGCCAGCAGCTCGTACCTAGGGGCAAAGTTCGAGCAGTACTTC. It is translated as CASSSYLGAKFEQYF.

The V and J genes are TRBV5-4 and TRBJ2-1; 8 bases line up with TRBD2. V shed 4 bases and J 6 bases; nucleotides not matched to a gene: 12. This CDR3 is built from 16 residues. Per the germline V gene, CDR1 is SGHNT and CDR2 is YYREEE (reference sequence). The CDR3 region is CASSPTGTRATNEQFF. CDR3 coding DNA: TGTGCCAGCAGCCCGACCGGGACTAGGGCCACCAATGAGCAGTTCTTC.

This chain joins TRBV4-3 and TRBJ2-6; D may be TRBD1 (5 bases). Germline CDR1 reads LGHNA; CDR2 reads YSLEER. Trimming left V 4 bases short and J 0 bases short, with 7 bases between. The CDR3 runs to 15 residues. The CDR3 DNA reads TGCGCCAGCAGCCCCCAGGGCTCTGGGGCCAACGTCCTGACTTTC. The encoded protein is CASSPQGSGANVLTF.

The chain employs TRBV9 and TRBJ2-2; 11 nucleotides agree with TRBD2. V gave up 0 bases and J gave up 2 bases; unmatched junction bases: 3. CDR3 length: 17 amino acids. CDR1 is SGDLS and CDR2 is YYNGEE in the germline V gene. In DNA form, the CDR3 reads TGTGCCAGCAGCGTAGGGCTAGCGGGGGGTAACACCGGGGAGCTGTTTTTT. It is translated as CASSVGLAGGNTGELFF.

CDR3 bases: TGTGCCAGCAGCAGGGTGGGAGGCAACTATGGCTACACCTTC. This sequence encodes CASSRVGGNYGYTF. The rearrangement uses TRBV5-6 and TRBJ1-2; unclear D gene. With 4 bases removed from V and 2 bases from J, the gap between germline ends came to 12 bases. The CDR3 is 14 amino acids. The germline CDR1 and CDR2 sequences are SGHDT and YYEEEE.

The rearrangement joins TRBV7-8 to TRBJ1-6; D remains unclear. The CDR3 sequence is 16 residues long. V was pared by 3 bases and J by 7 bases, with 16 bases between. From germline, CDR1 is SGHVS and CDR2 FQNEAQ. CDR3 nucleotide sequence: TGTGCCAGCAGCTTTATGGTTGGTCAGTGGAATTCACCCCTCCACTTT. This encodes CASSFMVGQWNSPLHF.

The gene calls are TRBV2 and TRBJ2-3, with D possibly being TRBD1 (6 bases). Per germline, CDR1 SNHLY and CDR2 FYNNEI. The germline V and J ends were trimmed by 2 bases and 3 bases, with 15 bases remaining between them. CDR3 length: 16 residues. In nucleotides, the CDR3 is TGTGCCAGCAGTGAATCCTCCAGGGGTGGGACAGATACGCAGTATTTT. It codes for CASSESSRGGTDTQYF.

The CDR3 sequence is CASSQSFSGGPDTQYF. In DNA form, the CDR3 reads TGCGCCAGCAGCCAAAGTTTTAGCGGGGGTCCAGATACGCAGTATTTT. The chain joins TRBV4-3 to TRBJ2-3; 9 positions agree with TRBD2. V was clipped by 2 bases and J by 4 bases; unmatched bases: 7. The CDR3 runs 16 residues. The germline gives CDR1 LGHNA, CDR2 YSLEER.